The sequence of this T cell receptor beta chain was determined in a study of T cells in Graves' hyperthyroidism and ophthalmopathy. In the study overall: Prior to any treatment, at the point of initial diagnosis, peripheral blood was collected. Overall study results and limits: A model of 13 V-J pairs discriminated ophthalmopathy from stable hyperthyroidism. Blood also showed most of the thyroid clonotypes that were expanded above 0.001.

As for this clonotype: Its antigen is currently unknown.

CDR1 and CDR2 from the germline V gene are KGHDR and SFDVKD. Between the trimmed V and J ends, which lost 8 bases and 2 bases, there was a span of 8 bases. The length of the CDR3 is 13 residues. From under 12 ml of fresh peripheral blood, PBMCs were isolated. TCR beta CDR3 regions were amplified from RNA. First-round RT-PCR of the TCR CDR3 relied on the HTBI primer set. TCRdb analysed the multiplex PCR reads with MiXCR anew, one entry per CDR3 protein. The table lists hundreds of thousands of distinct CDR3 sequences, approximately 17% of them singletons. The sequenced material came from blood. The chain recombines TRBV24-1 with TRBJ2-2, with no clear D. This clonotype was obtained from a woman between 18 and 29 years old with Graves' ophthalmopathy. The CDR3: CATTTANTGELFF. For the CDR3, the DNA is TGTGCCACCACAACTGCCAACACCGGGGAGCTGTTTTTT.